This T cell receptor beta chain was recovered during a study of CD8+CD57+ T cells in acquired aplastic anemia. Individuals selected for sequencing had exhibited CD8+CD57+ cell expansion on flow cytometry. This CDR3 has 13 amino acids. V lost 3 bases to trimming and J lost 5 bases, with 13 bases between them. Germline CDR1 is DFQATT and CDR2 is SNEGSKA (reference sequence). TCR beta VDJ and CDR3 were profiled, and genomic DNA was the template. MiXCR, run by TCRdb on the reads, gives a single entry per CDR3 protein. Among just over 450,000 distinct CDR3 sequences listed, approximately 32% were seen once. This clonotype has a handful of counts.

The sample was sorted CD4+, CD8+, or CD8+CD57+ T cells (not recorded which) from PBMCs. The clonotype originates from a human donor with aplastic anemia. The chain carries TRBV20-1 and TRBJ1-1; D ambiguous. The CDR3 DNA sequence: TGCAGTGCTAGGCCGGACCTTAAGACTGAAGCTTTCTTT. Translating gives CSARPDLKTEAFF.